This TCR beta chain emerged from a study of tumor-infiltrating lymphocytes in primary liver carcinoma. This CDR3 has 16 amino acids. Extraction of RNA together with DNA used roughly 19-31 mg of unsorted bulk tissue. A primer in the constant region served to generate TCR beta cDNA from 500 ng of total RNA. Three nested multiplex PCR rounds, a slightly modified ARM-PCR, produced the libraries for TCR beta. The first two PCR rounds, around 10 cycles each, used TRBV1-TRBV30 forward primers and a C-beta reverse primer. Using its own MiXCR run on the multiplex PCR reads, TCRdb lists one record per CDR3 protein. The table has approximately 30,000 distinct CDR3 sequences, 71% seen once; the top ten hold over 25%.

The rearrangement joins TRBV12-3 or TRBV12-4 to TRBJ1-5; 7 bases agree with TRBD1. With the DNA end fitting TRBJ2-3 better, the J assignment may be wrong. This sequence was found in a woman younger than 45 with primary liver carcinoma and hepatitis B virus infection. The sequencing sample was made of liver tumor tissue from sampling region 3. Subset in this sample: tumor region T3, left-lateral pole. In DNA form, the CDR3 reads TGTGCCAGCGACCGCTCCACAGGGGATCTAAATCAGCCCCAGTATTTT. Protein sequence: CASDRSTGDLNQPQYF.